This T cell receptor (beta chain) appears in the sequencing data of a study of blood T cell repertoires in COVID-19. Study as a whole: Samples of COVID-19 (acute and convalescent) were obtained from the United States, Italy and Spain. From T cells, B-cell-depleted T cells, or PBMCs came the material, which was cDNA or gDNA.

In the original processing: It was from reference gene primer amplification that nucleated cell counts were estimated. Sequenced by immunoSEQ multiplex PCR; TCRdb stores in-frame clones only, minus some. V and J calls plus clone size are reproduced from that table; the DNA served to infer D and trimming. The data contain about 190,000 clones, less than 85% of them seen just once; the ten biggest clones take up about 13%. CDR1 is SGHAT and CDR2 is FQNNGV in the germline V gene. CDR3 length equals 13 residues. J lost 2 bases, V lost 5 bases, and 2 bases had no gene match. The receptor comes from a man aged 45-65 years who had recovered from COVID-19. The material sequenced was peripheral blood. V and J are TRBV11-2 and TRBJ1-2; the match to TRBD1 covers 7 bases. In nucleotides, the CDR3 is TGTGCCAGCAGCCTACAGGGGAACTATGGCTACACCTTC. This translates into CASSLQGNYGYTF.